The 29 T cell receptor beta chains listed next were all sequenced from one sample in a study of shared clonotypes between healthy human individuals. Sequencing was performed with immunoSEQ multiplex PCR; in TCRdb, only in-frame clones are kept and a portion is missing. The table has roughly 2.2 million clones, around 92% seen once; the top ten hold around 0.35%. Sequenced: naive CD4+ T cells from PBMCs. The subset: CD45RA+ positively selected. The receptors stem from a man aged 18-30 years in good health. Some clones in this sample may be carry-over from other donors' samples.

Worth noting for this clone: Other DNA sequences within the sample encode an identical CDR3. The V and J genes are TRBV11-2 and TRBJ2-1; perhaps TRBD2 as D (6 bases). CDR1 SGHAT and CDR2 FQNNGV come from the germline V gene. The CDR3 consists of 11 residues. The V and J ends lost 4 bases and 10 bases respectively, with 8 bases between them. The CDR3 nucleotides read TGTGCCAGCAGCTCTCGGGGGGAGCAGTTCTTC. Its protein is CASSSRGEQFF.

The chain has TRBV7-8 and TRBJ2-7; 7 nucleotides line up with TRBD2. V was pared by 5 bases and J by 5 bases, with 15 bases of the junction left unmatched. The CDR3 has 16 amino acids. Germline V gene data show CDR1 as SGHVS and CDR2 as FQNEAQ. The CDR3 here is CASSPSLWREIHEQYF. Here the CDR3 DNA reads TGTGCCAGCAGCCCCTCCCTGTGGCGGGAGATACACGAGCAGTACTTC.

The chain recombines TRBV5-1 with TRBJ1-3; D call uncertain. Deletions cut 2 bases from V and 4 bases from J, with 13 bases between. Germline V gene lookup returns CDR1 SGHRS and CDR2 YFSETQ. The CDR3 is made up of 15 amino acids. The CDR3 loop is CASSLEGFRGNTIYF. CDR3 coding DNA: TGCGCCAGCAGCTTAGAGGGTTTCAGAGGAAACACCATATATTTT. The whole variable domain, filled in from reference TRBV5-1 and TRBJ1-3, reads KAGVTQTPRYLIKTRGQQVTLSCSPISGHRSVSWYQQTPGQGLQFLFEYFSETQRNKGNFPGRFSGRQFSNSRSEMNVSTLELGDSALYLCASSLEGFRGNTIYFGEGSWLTVV.

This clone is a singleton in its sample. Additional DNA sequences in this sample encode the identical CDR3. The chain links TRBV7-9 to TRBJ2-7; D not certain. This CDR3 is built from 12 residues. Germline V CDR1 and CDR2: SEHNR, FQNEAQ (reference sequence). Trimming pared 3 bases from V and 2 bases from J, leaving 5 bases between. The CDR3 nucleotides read TGTGCCAGCAGCTTGGCGGCCTACGAGCAGTACTTC. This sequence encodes CASSLAAYEQYF.

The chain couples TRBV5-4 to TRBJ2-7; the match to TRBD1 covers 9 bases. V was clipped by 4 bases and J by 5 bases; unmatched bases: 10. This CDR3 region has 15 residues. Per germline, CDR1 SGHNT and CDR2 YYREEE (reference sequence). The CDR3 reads CASSPPGTGYHEQYF. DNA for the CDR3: TGTGCCAGCAGCCCCCCCGGGACAGGGTACCACGAGCAGTACTTC.

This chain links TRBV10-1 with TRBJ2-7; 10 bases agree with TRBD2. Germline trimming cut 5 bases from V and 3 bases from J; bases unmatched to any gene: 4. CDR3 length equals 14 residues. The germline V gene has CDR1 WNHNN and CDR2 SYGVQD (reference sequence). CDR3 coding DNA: TGCGCCAGCAGTCCGGGACTAGCGTTCTACGAGCAGTACTTC. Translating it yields CASSPGLAFYEQYF.

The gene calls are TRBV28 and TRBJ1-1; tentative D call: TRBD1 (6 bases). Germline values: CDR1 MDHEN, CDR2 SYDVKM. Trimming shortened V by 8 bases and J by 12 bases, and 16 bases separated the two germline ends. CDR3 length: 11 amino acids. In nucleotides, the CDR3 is TGTGCCAGCTTGGGGGCGTTGAAATCTTTCTTT. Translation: CASLGALKSFF.

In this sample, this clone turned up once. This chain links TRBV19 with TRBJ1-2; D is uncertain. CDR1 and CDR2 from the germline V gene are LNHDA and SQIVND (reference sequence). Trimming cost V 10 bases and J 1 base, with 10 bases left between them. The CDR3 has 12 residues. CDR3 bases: TGTGCCACCGGGCAAGTTAACTATGGCTACACCTTC. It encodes CATGQVNYGYTF.

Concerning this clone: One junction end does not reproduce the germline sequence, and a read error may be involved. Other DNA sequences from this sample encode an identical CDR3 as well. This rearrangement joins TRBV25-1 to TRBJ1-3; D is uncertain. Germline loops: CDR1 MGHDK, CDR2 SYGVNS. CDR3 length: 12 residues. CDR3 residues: CASSEYGNTIYF. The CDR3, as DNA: TGTGCCAGCAGCGAATATGGAAACACCATATATTTT.

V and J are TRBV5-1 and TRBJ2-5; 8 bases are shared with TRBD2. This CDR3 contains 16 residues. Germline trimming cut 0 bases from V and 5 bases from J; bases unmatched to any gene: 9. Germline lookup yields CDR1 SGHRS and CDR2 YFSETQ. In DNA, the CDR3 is TGCGCCAGCAGCTTGGAATTAGCGGGACCGGGGGAGACCCAGTACTTC. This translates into CASSLELAGPGETQYF.

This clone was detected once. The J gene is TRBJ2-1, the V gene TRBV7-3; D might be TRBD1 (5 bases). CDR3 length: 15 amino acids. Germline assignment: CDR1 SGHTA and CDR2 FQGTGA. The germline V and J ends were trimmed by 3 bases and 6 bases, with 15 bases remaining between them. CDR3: CASSFGSRVFNEQFF. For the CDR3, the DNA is TGTGCCAGCAGCTTCGGTAGCAGGGTGTTCAATGAGCAGTTCTTC. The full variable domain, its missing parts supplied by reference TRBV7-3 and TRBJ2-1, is GAGVSQTPSNKVTEKGKYVELRCDPISGHTALYWYRQSLGQGPEFLIYFQGTGAADDSGLPNDRFFAVRPEGSVSTLKIQRTERGDSAVYLCASSFGSRVFNEQFFGPGTRLTVL.

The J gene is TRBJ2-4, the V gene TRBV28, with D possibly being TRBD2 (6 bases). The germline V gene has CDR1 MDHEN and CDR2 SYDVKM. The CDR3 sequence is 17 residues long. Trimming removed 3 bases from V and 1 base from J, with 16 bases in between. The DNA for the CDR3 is TGTGCCAGCAGTTTCCTCCTGGGGGGAGATGCCAAAAACATTCAGTACTTC. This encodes CASSFLLGGDAKNIQYF.

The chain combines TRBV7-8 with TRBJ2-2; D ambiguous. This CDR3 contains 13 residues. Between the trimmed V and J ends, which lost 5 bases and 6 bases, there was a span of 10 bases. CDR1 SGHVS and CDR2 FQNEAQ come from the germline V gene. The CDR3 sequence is CASSLSGPGELFF. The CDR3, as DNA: TGTGCCAGCAGCCTTTCCGGGCCCGGGGAGCTGTTTTTT.

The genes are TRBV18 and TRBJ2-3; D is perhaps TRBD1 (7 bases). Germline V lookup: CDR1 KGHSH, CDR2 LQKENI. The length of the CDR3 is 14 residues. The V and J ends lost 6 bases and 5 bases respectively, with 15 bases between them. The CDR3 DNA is TGTGCCAGCTCCCGGGGGACAGTAGGAGATACGCAGTATTTT. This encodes CASSRGTVGDTQYF.

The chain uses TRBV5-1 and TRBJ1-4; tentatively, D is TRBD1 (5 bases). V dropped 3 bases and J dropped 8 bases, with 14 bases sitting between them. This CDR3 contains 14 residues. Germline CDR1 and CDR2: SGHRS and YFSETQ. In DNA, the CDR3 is TGCGCCAGCAGCTCACGCGGGGGGGACGAAAAACTGTTTTTT. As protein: CASSSRGGDEKLFF.

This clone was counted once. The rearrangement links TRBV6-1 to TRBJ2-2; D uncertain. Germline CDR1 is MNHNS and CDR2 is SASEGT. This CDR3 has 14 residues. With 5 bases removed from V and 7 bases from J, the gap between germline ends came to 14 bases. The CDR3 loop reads CASSPRAPGGELFF. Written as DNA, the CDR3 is TGTGCCAGCAGTCCGCGCGCCCCCGGCGGGGAGCTGTTTTTT.

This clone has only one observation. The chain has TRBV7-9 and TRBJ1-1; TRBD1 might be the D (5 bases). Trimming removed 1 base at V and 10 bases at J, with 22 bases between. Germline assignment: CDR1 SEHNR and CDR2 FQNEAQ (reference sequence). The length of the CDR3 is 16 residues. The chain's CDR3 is CASSLDWGWAHLGAFF. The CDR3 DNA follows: TGTGCCAGCAGCTTAGATTGGGGGTGGGCCCACCTCGGAGCTTTCTTT.

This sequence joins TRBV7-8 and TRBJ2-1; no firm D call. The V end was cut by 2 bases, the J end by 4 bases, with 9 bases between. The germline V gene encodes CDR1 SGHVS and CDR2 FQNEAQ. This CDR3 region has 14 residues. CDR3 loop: CASSLTSVYNEQFF. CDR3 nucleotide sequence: TGTGCCAGCAGCTTAACGTCAGTTTACAATGAGCAGTTCTTC.

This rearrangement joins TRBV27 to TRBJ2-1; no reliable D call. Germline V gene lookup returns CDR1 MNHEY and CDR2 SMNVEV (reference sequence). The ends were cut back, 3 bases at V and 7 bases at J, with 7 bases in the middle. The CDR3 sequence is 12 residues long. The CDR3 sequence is CASSLNPNEQFF. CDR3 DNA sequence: TGTGCCAGCAGTTTGAATCCAAATGAGCAGTTCTTC.

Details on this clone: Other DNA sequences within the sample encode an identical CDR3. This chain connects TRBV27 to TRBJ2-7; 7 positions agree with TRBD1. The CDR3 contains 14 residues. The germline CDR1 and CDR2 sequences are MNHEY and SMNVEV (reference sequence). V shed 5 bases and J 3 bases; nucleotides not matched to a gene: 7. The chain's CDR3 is CASSSRDSSYEQYF. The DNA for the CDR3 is TGTGCCAGCAGTAGTCGGGACAGCAGCTACGAGCAGTACTTC.

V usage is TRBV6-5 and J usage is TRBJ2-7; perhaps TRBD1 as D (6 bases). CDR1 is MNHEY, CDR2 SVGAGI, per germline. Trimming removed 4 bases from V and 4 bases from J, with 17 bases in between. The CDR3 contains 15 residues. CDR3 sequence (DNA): TGTGCCAGCAGTTCTCCGGGACATGGGGAATACGAGCAGTACTTC. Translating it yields CASSSPGHGEYEQYF.

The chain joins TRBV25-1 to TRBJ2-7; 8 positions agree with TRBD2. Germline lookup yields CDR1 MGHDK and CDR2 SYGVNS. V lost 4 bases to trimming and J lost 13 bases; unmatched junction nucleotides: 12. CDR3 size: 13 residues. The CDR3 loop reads CASSGRTGTRDYF. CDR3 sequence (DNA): TGTGCCAGCAGTGGGAGAACCGGGACTAGGGATTACTTC.

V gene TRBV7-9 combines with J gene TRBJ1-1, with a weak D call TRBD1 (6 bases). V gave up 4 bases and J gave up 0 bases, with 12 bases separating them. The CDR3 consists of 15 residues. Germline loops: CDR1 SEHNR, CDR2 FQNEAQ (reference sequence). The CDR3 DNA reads TGTGCCAGCAGCTCCAGGACAGTCATGAACACTGAAGCTTTCTTT. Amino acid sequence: CASSSRTVMNTEAFF. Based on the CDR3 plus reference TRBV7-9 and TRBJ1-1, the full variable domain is DTGVSQNPRHKITKRGQNVTFRCDPISEHNRLYWYRQTLGQGPEFLTYFQNEAQLEKSRLLSDRFSAERPKGSFSTLEIQRTEQGDSAMYLCASSSRTVMNTEAFFGQGTRLTVV.

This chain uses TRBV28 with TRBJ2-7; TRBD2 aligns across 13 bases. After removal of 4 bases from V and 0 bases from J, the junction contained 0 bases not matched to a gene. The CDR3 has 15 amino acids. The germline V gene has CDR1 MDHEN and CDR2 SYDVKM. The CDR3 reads CASSWTSGSSYEQYF. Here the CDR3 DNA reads TGTGCCAGCAGTTGGACTAGCGGGAGCTCCTACGAGCAGTACTTC.

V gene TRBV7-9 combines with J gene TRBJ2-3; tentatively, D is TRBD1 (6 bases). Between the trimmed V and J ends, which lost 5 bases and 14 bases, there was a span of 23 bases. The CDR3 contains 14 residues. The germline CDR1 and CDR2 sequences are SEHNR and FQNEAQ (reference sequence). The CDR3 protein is CASSASGTQGARYF. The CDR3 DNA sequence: TGTGCCAGCAGCGCCTCCGGGACACAGGGCGCCAGGTATTTT. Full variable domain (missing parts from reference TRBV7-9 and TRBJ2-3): DTGVSQNPRHKITKRGQNVTFRCDPISEHNRLYWYRQTLGQGPEFLTYFQNEAQLEKSRLLSDRFSAERPKGSFSTLEIQRTEQGDSAMYLCASSASGTQGARYFGPGTRLTVL.

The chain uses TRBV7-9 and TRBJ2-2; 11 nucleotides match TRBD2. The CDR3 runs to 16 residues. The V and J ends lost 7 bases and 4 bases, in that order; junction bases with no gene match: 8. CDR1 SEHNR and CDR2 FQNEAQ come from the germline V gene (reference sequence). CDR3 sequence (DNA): TGTGCCAGCACCTTCGGACTAGCGGGCTTCACCGGGGAGCTGTTTTTT. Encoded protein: CASTFGLAGFTGELFF.

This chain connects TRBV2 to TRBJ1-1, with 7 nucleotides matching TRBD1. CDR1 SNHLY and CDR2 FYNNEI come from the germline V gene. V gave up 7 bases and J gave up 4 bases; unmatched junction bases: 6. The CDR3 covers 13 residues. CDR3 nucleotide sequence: TGTGCCAGCATTACAGGGGATACCACTGAAGCTTTCTTT. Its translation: CASITGDTTEAFF. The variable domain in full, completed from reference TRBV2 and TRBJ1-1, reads EPEVTQTPSHQVTQMGQEVILRCVPISNHLYFYWYRQILGQKVEFLVSFYNNEISEKSEIFDDQFSVERPDGSNFTLKIRSTKLEDSAMYFCASITGDTTEAFFGQGTRLTVV.

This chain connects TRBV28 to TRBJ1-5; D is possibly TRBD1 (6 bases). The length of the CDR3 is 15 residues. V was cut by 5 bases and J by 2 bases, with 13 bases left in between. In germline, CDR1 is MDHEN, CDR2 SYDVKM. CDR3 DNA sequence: TGTGCCAGCAGTCCCAAGGCAGGGGGCAATCAGCCCCAGCATTTT. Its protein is CASSPKAGGNQPQHF.

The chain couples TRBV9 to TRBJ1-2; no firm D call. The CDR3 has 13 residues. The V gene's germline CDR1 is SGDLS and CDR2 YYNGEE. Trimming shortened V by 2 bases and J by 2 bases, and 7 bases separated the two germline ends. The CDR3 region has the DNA TGTGCCAGCAGCGTGAAGGGAAACTATGGCTACACCTTC. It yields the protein CASSVKGNYGYTF.